This passage covers 20 T cell receptor beta chains from one sample sequenced in a study of T cell repertoires in cytomegalovirus infection (dated by TCRdb to about 2019). Sequencing was performed on an Illumina HiSeq 1500. TCRdb itself trimmed the public reads at Q25 with fastp, ran MiXCR and retained productive beta chains. Entries that share a CDR3 protein sequence are merged under the most common genes and DNA. The sample records approximately 500,000 distinct CDR3 sequences, about a quarter of which are singletons. About 13% of the sample belongs to the ten largest clones. The sample consisted of PBMCs. These receptor sequences come from a human donor in good health (CMV status not recorded). Some clones in this sample may be carry-over from other donors' samples.

This clonotype was seen a handful of times. This rearrangement joins TRBV4-3 to TRBJ2-7, with a possible D match to TRBD1 (5 bases). The CDR3 is 15 amino acids. CDR1 is LGHNA and CDR2 is YSLEER in the germline V gene. Trimming left V 0 bases short and J 1 base short, with 10 bases between. The CDR3 nucleotides read TGCGCCAGCAGCCAAGACTCGGCAGGGTCCTACGAGCAGTACGTC. Amino acid sequence: CASSQDSAGSYEQYV.

This clonotype was seen more than once but under ten times. V gene TRBV19 combines with J gene TRBJ1-5, with 9 bases identical to TRBD1. This CDR3 spans 13 amino acids. V lost 6 bases, J lost 7 bases, and 4 bases stayed unmatched. CDR1 is LNHDA, CDR2 SQIVND, per germline (reference sequence). The CDR3 here is CASRQGAQQPQHF. Here the CDR3 DNA reads TGTGCCAGTAGACAGGGGGCCCAACAGCCCCAGCATTTT.

This clonotype was detected only a few times. The chain combines TRBV7-8 with TRBJ2-3; 7 bases are a match to TRBD2. Germline values: CDR1 SGHVS, CDR2 FQNEAQ. The CDR3 runs to 16 residues. The trim removed 1 base at V and 4 bases at J, leaving 8 bases unmatched. The CDR3 sequence: CASSLEAGFGADTQYF. CDR3 DNA sequence: TGTGCCAGCAGCTTAGAAGCGGGGTTCGGCGCAGATACGCAGTATTTT.

The J gene is TRBJ1-1, the V gene TRBV5-4; TRBD1 agrees at 7 bases. The CDR3 contains 14 residues. With 0 bases clipped from V and 6 bases from J, the junction kept 5 bases outside the gene matches. Germline loops: CDR1 SGHNT, CDR2 YYREEE (reference sequence). The CDR3 coding sequence is TGTGCCAGCAGCTTGGGTGAGGGGGCCTCTGAAGCTTTCTTT. It is translated as CASSLGEGASEAFF. Drawing the rest from reference TRBV5-4 and TRBJ1-1, the complete variable domain is ETGVTQSPTHLIKTRGQQVTLRCSSQSGHNTVSWYQQALGQGPQFIFQYYREEENGRGNFPPRFSGLQFPNYSSELNVNALELDDSALYLCASSLGEGASEAFFGQGTRLTVV.

This clonotype was detected a few times. The chain recombines TRBV20-1 with TRBJ2-7; D perhaps matches TRBD2 (6 bases). V was shortened by 3 bases and J by 2 bases, with 20 bases between the two germline ends. The germline V gene encodes CDR1 DFQATT and CDR2 SNEGSKA (reference sequence). The CDR3 runs 16 residues. The CDR3 DNA reads as TGCAGTGCTAGGGGGACTTCGACTCCGGATCCCTACGAGCAGTACTTC. Protein product: CSARGTSTPDPYEQYF.

The chain has TRBV2 and TRBJ1-2; TRBD1 agrees at 8 bases. Germline CDR1 SNHLY, CDR2 FYNNEI. The CDR3 has 14 residues. The trim removed 7 bases at V and 4 bases at J, leaving 8 bases unmatched. The CDR3 nucleotides are TGTGCCAGCATGACAGGGGAAATGAGCTATGGCTACACCTTC. It yields the protein CASMTGEMSYGYTF.

This chain joins TRBV5-4 and TRBJ2-3, with 7 bases identical to TRBD2. Germline V CDR1 and CDR2: SGHNT, YYREEE (reference sequence). Unmatched junction bases numbered 5, after V lost 0 bases and J lost 4 bases. This CDR3 is 15 amino acids long. CDR3 amino acids: CASSLGLADPDTQYF. The CDR3 bases are TGTGCCAGCAGCTTGGGGCTAGCGGATCCAGATACGCAGTATTTT.

The chain is built from TRBV12-3 or TRBV12-4 and TRBJ2-1; the D gene is possibly TRBD2 (5 bases). Trimming shortened V by 3 bases and J by 8 bases, and 17 bases separated the two germline ends. CDR3 length: 15 residues. The CDR3 nucleotides read TGTGCCAGCAGTTTTCAAGCGCCTCTCGGGGATGAGCAGTTCTTC. This encodes CASSFQAPLGDEQFF.

This clonotype has at least ten counts. The CDR3 bases are TGTGCCAGCGCGCGGGAGTCCAACTTTGAAGCTTTCTTT. It codes for CASARESNFEAFF. J is TRBJ1-1 and V is TRBV7-8; no definite D call. Looked up from germline, CDR1 is SGHVS and CDR2 is FQNEAQ. V was trimmed by 8 bases and J by 7 bases, leaving 17 bases between them. The CDR3 is made up of 13 amino acids.

The sample holds many counts of this clonotype. The chain links TRBV7-8 to TRBJ1-2; TRBD1 agrees at 9 bases. V was pared by 3 bases and J by 4 bases, with 3 bases of the junction left unmatched. Germline V gives CDR1 SGHVS, CDR2 FQNEAQ. This CDR3 region has 14 residues. CDR3 DNA sequence: TGTGCCAGCAGCTTGGGACAGGGTCTCTATGGCTACACCTTC. Translating gives CASSLGQGLYGYTF.

The gene calls are TRBV20-1 and TRBJ2-3; either TRBD1 or TRBD2 may fit D (5 bases each). Germline CDR1 is DFQATT and CDR2 is SNEGSKA (reference sequence). CDR3 length equals 14 residues. Deletions cut 3 bases from V and 7 bases from J, with 17 bases between. The CDR3 coding sequence is TGCAGTGCTAGCCAGACTGGGGGTGGATATACGCAGTATTTT. Residues: CSASQTGGGYTQYF.

The chain recombines TRBV20-1 with TRBJ2-3, with a possible D match to TRBD2 (5 bases). Germline CDR1 reads DFQATT; CDR2 reads SNEGSKA (reference sequence). The CDR3 consists of 12 residues. The V end was cut by 0 bases, the J end by 9 bases, with 10 bases between. The CDR3 here is CSARDRGRTQYF. CDR3 in DNA: TGCAGTGCTAGAGATCGGGGTAGAACGCAGTATTTT.

V gene TRBV7-2 combines with J gene TRBJ1-6; TRBD1 is a possible D gene (5 bases). In germline, CDR1 is SGHTA, CDR2 FQGNSA. Between the trimmed V and J ends, which lost 5 bases and 6 bases, there was a span of 14 bases. The CDR3 has 15 amino acids. The CDR3 protein is CASSARQGVNSPLHF. As DNA, the CDR3 is TGTGCCAGCAGCGCGAGGCAGGGAGTTAATTCACCCCTCCACTTT.

CDR3: CASGPPTSNTIYF. The DNA of the CDR3 is TGTGCTAGTGGTCCACCTACTTCAAACACCATATATTTT. This sequence joins TRBV12-5 and TRBJ1-3; D gene unclear. Deletions cut 5 bases from V and 6 bases from J, with 11 bases between. Germline V gene sequence: CDR1 LGHNT, CDR2 FRNRAP. The CDR3 sequence is 13 residues long.

The chain joins TRBV6-5 to TRBJ2-1; possibly TRBD1 or TRBD2 for D (5 bases each). V was clipped by 4 bases and J by 5 bases, with 15 bases between them. Germline V gives CDR1 MNHEY, CDR2 SVGAGI. The CDR3 is 15 residues long. The DNA of the CDR3 is TGTGCCAGCAGTTTAACCGGGACCACTGACAATGAGCAGTTCTTC. Protein sequence: CASSLTGTTDNEQFF.

This clonotype appeared a few times. The gene calls are TRBV11-1 and TRBJ2-4; the D is unclear. Trimming removed 5 bases at V and 0 bases at J, with 14 bases between. The CDR3 extends over 16 amino acids. The V gene's germline CDR1 is SGHAT and CDR2 FQDESV (reference sequence). The CDR3 DNA sequence: TGTGCCAGCAGCCCCCGTCCCGGCAAAGCCAAAAACATTCAGTACTTC. Translated: CASSPRPGKAKNIQYF.

As regards this clonotype: With a much larger clone just one base away, this may be a read error. This chain connects TRBV7-2 to TRBJ2-7, with 10 bases lining up with TRBD2. Germline trimming cut 4 bases from V and 3 bases from J; bases unmatched to any gene: 12. The CDR3 length is 17 residues. The germline V gene encodes CDR1 SGHTA and CDR2 FQGNSA. CDR3 protein: CASSSWLAGAPRYEQYF. CDR3 sequence (DNA): TGTGCCAGCAGCTCATGGCTAGCGGGAGCCCCCCGCTACGAGCAGTACTTC.

This clonotype has a count of ten or more. The rearrangement uses TRBV7-2 and TRBJ1-1, with D tentatively TRBD1 (6 bases). The CDR3 length is 13 residues. Germline-derived CDR1 and CDR2 are SGHTA and FQGNSA. The V end was cut by 5 bases, the J end by 6 bases, with 13 bases between. DNA of the CDR3: TGTGCCAGCAGCCAACAGGGTATTCCTGAAGCTTTCTTT. It translates to CASSQQGIPEAFF.

The rearrangement joins TRBV20-1 to TRBJ1-1; tentatively, D is TRBD1 (5 bases). V was clipped by 0 bases and J by 0 bases, with 8 bases between them. CDR1 is DFQATT, CDR2 SNEGSKA, per germline (reference sequence). The CDR3 sequence is 14 residues long. In nucleotides, the CDR3 is TGCAGTGCTAGAGACAGGGAGATGAACACTGAAGCTTTCTTT. Its protein is CSARDREMNTEAFF.

This chain uses TRBV7-8 with TRBJ2-4; TRBD1 is a possible D gene (6 bases). Germline V lookup: CDR1 SGHVS, CDR2 FQNEAQ. The CDR3 extends over 15 amino acids. Deletions cut 6 bases from V and 0 bases from J, with 12 bases between. The CDR3, as DNA: TGTGCCAGCAGTCCTGACAGGCTAGCCAAAAACATTCAGTACTTC. This encodes CASSPDRLAKNIQYF.